This is a list of T cell receptor beta chains from one sample in a study of blood T cell repertoires in COVID-19. Only in-frame clones appear in the TCRdb table, and some are missing; sequencing was by immunoSEQ multiplex PCR. Of roughly 190,000 clones detected, about 86% appear once; the ten largest clones hold under 3%. The sample taken for sequencing was peripheral blood. All receptors come from a human donor with acute or convalescent COVID-19. The donor label of this sample is uncertain. CDR3s include the opening cysteine and the closing phenylalanine or tryptophan. The D gene is left open where the match is weak. The size entry is marked missing in some rows and otherwise reads once, few, many or a size class.

size: NA; D: TRBD2; V: TRBV18; CDR3: CASSPTSGGAPETQYF
size: NA; D: NA; V: TRBV2; CDR3: CASRPLWGGGETQYF
size: many; D: TRBD2; V: TRBV7-2; CDR3: CASREGLAGPYGTQYF
size: NA; D: TRBD2; V: TRBV4-1; CDR3: CASSQGLAGGPYSYNEQFF
size: NA; D: NA; V: TRBV30; CDR3: CAWKASQTNTGELFF
size: NA; D: TRBD2; V: TRBV13; CDR3: CASSQRLAGDPQETQYF
size: few; D: NA; V: TRBV28; CDR3: CASRLAALGEQYF
size: NA; D: NA; V: TRBV29-1; CDR3: CSVGYGAYEQYF
size: NA; D: NA; V: TRBV2; CDR3: CASRDSLNEKLFF
size: NA; D: NA; V: TRBV3-1/TRBV3-2; CDR3: CASSQDFSGGQPQHF
size: NA; D: TRBD2; V: TRBV14; CDR3: CASSQESGGGNKNIQYF
size: NA; D: TRBD2; V: TRBV9; CDR3: CASSPLGAGGADTQYF
size: NA; D: NA; V: TRBV27; CDR3: CASSPSSTNEKLFF
size: NA; D: TRBD2; V: TRBV11-2; CDR3: CASSLIEAGVAKNIQYF
size: NA; D: NA; V: TRBV9; CDR3: CASSVVVGGSSEQFF
size: NA; D: TRBD2; V: TRBV16; CDR3: CASSRWTSGHNEQFF
size: NA; D: NA; V: TRBV19; CDR3: CASSIIPGAGGDTQYF
size: NA; D: TRBD2; V: TRBV19; CDR3: CASSSTSGGAYEQYF
size: few; D: NA; V: TRBV5-1; CDR3: CASSLDADSYNEQFF
size: NA; D: TRBD1; V: TRBV19; CDR3: CASSIFTGDQPQHF
size: NA; D: NA; V: TRBV15; CDR3: CATSRRAGDEQYF
size: NA; D: TRBD2; V: TRBV18; CDR3: CASSPVTSGRAGSTDTQYF
size: once; D: NA; V: TRBV29-1; CDR3: CSAGSRSGNTIYF
size: NA; D: TRBD1; V: TRBV2; CDR3: CASSAGTVLWIAKNIQYF
size: NA; D: TRBD1; V: TRBV6-5; CDR3: CASVTTGGTEAFF
size: NA; D: NA; V: TRBV4-1; CDR3: CASSQDQGPGNEQFF
size: NA; D: NA; V: TRBV7-2; CDR3: CASSPNPRLVAADTQYF
size: NA; D: NA; V: TRBV6-5; CDR3: CASSDSATNEKLFF
size: NA; D: TRBD2; V: TRBV18; CDR3: CASSTLAGLETQYF
size: NA; D: TRBD2; V: TRBV19; CDR3: CASSGGTSGSFAYEQYF
size: NA; D: NA; V: TRBV28; CDR3: CATDKDTLGYTF
size: NA; D: NA; V: TRBV25-1; CDR3: CASDNTGTPQETQYF
size: NA; D: NA; V: TRBV15; CDR3: CATSRVARESPLHF
size: NA; D: TRBD1; V: TRBV9; CDR3: CASSALTGAEAFF
size: NA; D: TRBD1; V: TRBV18; CDR3: CASSPRTGDNYYGYTF
size: once; D: TRBD1; V: TRBV6-5; CDR3: CASSRGLNTGELFF
size: once; D: TRBD2; V: TRBV5-1; CDR3: CASSPVLAGGQGNEQFF
size: NA; D: NA; V: TRBV30; CDR3: CAWSDALQGALSYEQYF
size: NA; D: TRBD1; V: TRBV30; CDR3: CAFSGTGATHGSYNSPLHF
size: NA; D: TRBD1; V: TRBV7-8; CDR3: CASSRRGLFAEAFF
size: once; D: NA; V: TRBV18; CDR3: CASSGTGPSYEQYF
size: NA; D: TRBD2; V: TRBV11-2; CDR3: CASSSFGLAGSYNEQFF
size: NA; D: TRBD2; V: TRBV5-4; CDR3: CASSLDGGADEQYF
size: NA; D: TRBD1; V: TRBV19; CDR3: CASSITPFTLGQGGLPYGYTF
size: NA; D: NA; V: TRBV30; CDR3: CAWRQDTSYEQYF
size: NA; D: NA; V: TRBV5-6; CDR3: CASSLDESPLHF
size: NA; D: TRBD1; V: TRBV20-1; CDR3: CSASEAGGSGYTF
size: NA; D: NA; V: TRBV21-1; CDR3: CASSKQEGPRSASGVDEKLFF
size: NA; D: TRBD1; V: TRBV4-1; CDR3: CASSPSMDRGLRGPREKLFF
size: NA; D: NA; V: TRBV27; CDR3: CASSFNKNTEAFF
size: NA; D: TRBD1; V: TRBV7-3; CDR3: CASSPKPGTGFGYTF
size: NA; D: NA; V: TRBV6-5; CDR3: CATQGPGWGEQYF
size: NA; D: TRBD1; V: TRBV6-6; CDR3: CASSFPGQGWDTEAFF
size: NA; D: TRBD1; V: TRBV7-2; CDR3: CASSLGTDGEKLFF
size: NA; D: NA; V: TRBV9; CDR3: CASSRDSLNQPQHF
size: NA; D: NA; V: TRBV9; CDR3: CASSGFGGRGTEAFF
size: NA; D: NA; V: TRBV2; CDR3: CASSEGARSNEKLFF